This T cell receptor (beta chain) was identified during a study of T cell responses to AZD1222 COVID-19 vaccine. Notes on this clone: Its target is not known.

The protocol was immunoSEQ multiplex PCR, while the TCRdb copy is restricted to in-frame clones and leaves out a portion. The table has about 140,000 clones, approximately 95% seen once. Findings and limits, study-wide: Spike-specific TCR breadth and depth grew following two AZD1222 doses. Baseline serostatus was positive in only a handful of AZD1222 recipients. Clonal diversity was possibly underestimated; the donors were predominantly white British and more often female. Along spike, vaccine-associated CD4 TCRs were found throughout, with dominance at 160-218 and 743-854.

This CDR3 region has 15 residues. Trimming stripped 1 base from V and 4 bases from J, with 13 bases between. The germline CDR1 and CDR2 sequences are KGHSH and LQKENI. The specimen was peripheral blood, collected on day 0 of MenACWY control vaccination. The TCR comes from an adult in good health. The chain links TRBV18 to TRBJ2-5; weak D call: TRBD1 (6 bases). CDR3 coding DNA: TGTGCCAGCTCACCACAGATTTCGACAGGAGAGACCCAGTACTTC. Translation gives CASSPQISTGETQYF.